The present entry profiles one T cell receptor beta chain with its context. The data belong to a study of blood T cell repertoires in COVID-19. Study overall: T cells, B-cell-depleted T cells, or PBMCs supplied cDNA or gDNA.

V was trimmed by 3 bases and J by 2 bases, leaving 11 bases between them. The CDR3 has 15 amino acids. Germline V gives CDR1 KGHSH, CDR2 LQKENI. The protocol was immunoSEQ multiplex PCR, while the TCRdb copy is restricted to in-frame clones and leaves out a portion. The sample holds about 210,000 clones, roughly four fifths seen once. The sample consisted of peripheral blood. J is TRBJ2-4 and V is TRBV18; D call uncertain. The clonotype comes from a woman between 40 and 50 years old with acute or convalescent COVID-19. CDR3 in amino acids: CASSPAGSTKNIQYF. CDR3 sequence (DNA): TGTGCCAGCTCACCCGCCGGGTCTACCAAAAACATTCAGTACTTC.